The 20 T cell receptor beta chains in this list originate from one sample, sequenced in a study of blood T cell repertoires in COVID-19. Clones were read by immunoSEQ multiplex PCR, and TCRdb kept only the in-frame ones, dropping some. The sample contains around 300,000 clones, 88% of which appear only once. Source material: PBMCs or T cells enriched from blood (not recorded which). The source is a man aged 30 to 45 who had recovered from COVID-19.

The chain combines TRBV11-2 with TRBJ1-5, with 7 bases fitting TRBD1. CDR3 size: 14 residues. Per germline, CDR1 SGHAT and CDR2 FQNNGV. V shed 5 bases, J shed 6 bases, and the junction held 7 bases outside the gene matches. The chain's CDR3 is CASSIRQGTQPQHF. The DNA for the CDR3 is TGTGCCAGCAGCATAAGACAGGGAACTCAGCCCCAGCATTTT.

The genes are TRBV18 and TRBJ2-1; tentative D call: TRBD1 (5 bases). V shed 3 bases and J shed 10 bases, with 10 bases lying between them. This CDR3 is built from 12 residues. The V gene's germline CDR1 is KGHSH and CDR2 LQKENI. In nucleotides, the CDR3 is TGTGCCAGCTCACCTGGGGCTAGGGAGCAGTTCTTC. This translates into CASSPGAREQFF.

This clone appeared once. The gene calls are TRBV5-4 and TRBJ2-7; the match to TRBD1 covers 9 bases. J gave up 0 bases and V 4 bases, and 2 bases lay outside the gene matches. Germline CDR1 is SGHNT and CDR2 is YYREEE (reference sequence). This CDR3 is built from 14 residues. DNA for the CDR3: TGTGCCAGCAGCGAGACAGGGGGCTCCTACGAGCAGTACTTC. Translated, it gives CASSETGGSYEQYF.

This clone was recorded a few times. The rearrangement links TRBV29-1 to TRBJ2-2; D ambiguous. CDR1 SQVTM and CDR2 ANQGSEA come from the germline V gene. CDR3 length: 14 amino acids. V lost 2 bases to trimming and J lost 7 bases, with 14 bases between them. The DNA of the CDR3 is TGCAGCGTTGAAATGCGAGAGTTCGGCGGGGAGCTGTTTTTT. Its protein is CSVEMREFGGELFF.

The chain employs TRBV19 and TRBJ2-1; 12 bases fit TRBD2. V trimming: 6 bases; J trimming: 6 bases; junction bases outside the gene matches: 3. The CDR3 consists of 14 residues. In germline, CDR1 is LNHDA, CDR2 SQIVND (reference sequence). The CDR3 sequence: CASRRLAGVNEQFF. CDR3 nucleotide sequence: TGTGCCAGTAGGAGACTAGCGGGGGTCAATGAGCAGTTCTTC.

This clone was counted only a few times. The chain joins TRBV14 to TRBJ2-1; 9 nucleotides line up with TRBD2. The CDR3 consists of 15 residues. In germline, CDR1 is SGHDN, CDR2 FVKESK. The junction had 8 bases not matched to a gene; V was cut back by 6 bases and J by 5 bases. The CDR3, as DNA: TGTGCCAGCAGTCAGTGGCGGGGGGGGAACAATGAGCAGTTCTTC. It codes for CASSQWRGGNNEQFF.

The rearrangement joins TRBV11-2 to TRBJ2-7, with TRBD2 matching 13 bases. The CDR3 totals 15 residues. V dropped 3 bases and J dropped 3; count of bases not matched to a gene: 2. CDR1 and CDR2 from the germline V gene are SGHAT and FQNNGV. The CDR3 DNA follows: TGTGCCAGCAGCTTGACTAGCGGGGGGTACTACGAGCAGTACTTC. Translation gives CASSLTSGGYYEQYF.

The chain employs TRBV5-6 and TRBJ2-5; TRBD2 is a possible D gene (7 bases). The CDR3 loop spans 14 amino acids. V lost 4 bases to trimming and J lost 3 bases, with 13 bases between them. Germline CDR1 and CDR2: SGHDT and YYEEEE. CDR3 loop: CASSAGAGKETQYF. The DNA for the CDR3 is TGTGCCAGCAGCGCGGGGGCAGGGAAAGAGACCCAGTACTTC.

There are a few counts of this clone. The chain combines TRBV14 with TRBJ1-1; no clear D gene. This CDR3 comprises 15 residues. With 4 bases removed from V and 0 bases from J, the gap between germline ends came to 12 bases. In germline, CDR1 is SGHDN, CDR2 FVKESK. The CDR3 loop reads CASSRTSSLNTEAFF. The CDR3 DNA reads TGTGCCAGCAGCCGAACATCTTCCCTGAACACTGAAGCTTTCTTT.

The chain couples TRBV5-1 to TRBJ2-1; 7 bases fit TRBD2. The CDR3 has 14 amino acids. The V segment lost 4 bases and the J segment 4 bases; nucleotides outside the gene matches: 5. The V gene's germline CDR1 is SGHRS and CDR2 YFSETQ. The CDR3: CASSLGGGYNEQFF. For the CDR3, the DNA is TGCGCCAGCAGCCTTGGCGGGGGTTACAATGAGCAGTTCTTC. The full variable domain, rest sourced from reference TRBV5-1 and TRBJ2-1, is KAGVTQTPRYLIKTRGQQVTLSCSPISGHRSVSWYQQTPGQGLQFLFEYFSETQRNKGNFPGRFSGRQFSNSRSEMNVSTLELGDSALYLCASSLGGGYNEQFFGPGTRLTVL.

This chain joins TRBV28 and TRBJ1-6; D is ambiguous. CDR3 length: 16 residues. Germline V CDR1 and CDR2: MDHEN, SYDVKM. The germline V and J ends were trimmed by 8 bases and 3 bases, with 17 bases remaining between them. The CDR3 region has the DNA TGTGCCAGCCGGGGTGCCGGGGAATACTATAATTCACCCCTCCACTTT. This gives the protein CASRGAGEYYNSPLHF. Full variable domain (missing parts from reference TRBV28 and TRBJ1-6): DVKVTQSSRYLVKRTGEKVFLECVQDMDHENMFWYRQDPGLGLRLIYFSYDVKMKEKGDIPEGYSVSREKKERFSLILESASTNQTSMYLCASRGAGEYYNSPLHFGNGTRLTVT.

This clone has more than one count but fewer than ten. The genes are TRBV5-1 and TRBJ2-5, with D possibly TRBD1 on 6 matching bases. Germline values: CDR1 SGHRS, CDR2 YFSETQ. CDR3 length: 16 residues. V was pared by 2 bases and J by 1 base, with 15 bases between. The CDR3: CASSLSRTAIQETQYF. In DNA, the CDR3 is TGCGCCAGCAGCTTATCGAGGACAGCCATCCAAGAGACCCAGTACTTC. Full variable domain (rest looked up from reference TRBV5-1 and TRBJ2-5): KAGVTQTPRYLIKTRGQQVTLSCSPISGHRSVSWYQQTPGQGLQFLFEYFSETQRNKGNFPGRFSGRQFSNSRSEMNVSTLELGDSALYLCASSLSRTAIQETQYFGPGTRLLVL.

The gene calls are TRBV5-1 and TRBJ1-2; tentatively, D is TRBD1 (5 bases). The CDR3 contains 13 residues. V was pared by 0 bases and J by 5 bases, with 8 bases between. Germline CDR1 reads SGHRS; CDR2 reads YFSETQ. The CDR3 sequence: CASSLVGDYGYTF. The DNA for the CDR3 is TGCGCCAGCAGCTTGGTAGGGGATTATGGCTACACCTTC.

The chain uses TRBV5-5 and TRBJ1-2, with 7 bases that match TRBD1. With V trimmed by 4 bases and J by 6 bases, 12 bases remained unmatched. Germline loops: CDR1 SGHKS, CDR2 YYEKEE (reference sequence). This CDR3 comprises 15 residues. The CDR3 DNA follows: TGTGCCAGCAGCCAAAGACTAGACAGGGTAGATGGCTACACCTTC. Translated: CASSQRLDRVDGYTF.

The genes are TRBV27 and TRBJ1-5; the D gene is possibly TRBD1 (5 bases). The CDR3 consists of 14 residues. V was cut by 5 bases and J by 6 bases, with 14 bases left in between. Looked up from germline, CDR1 is MNHEY and CDR2 is SMNVEV (reference sequence). This chain's CDR3 is CASSVQGNSQPQHF. The CDR3 DNA sequence: TGTGCCAGCAGTGTCCAGGGTAACTCTCAGCCCCAGCATTTT.

The V and J genes are TRBV19 and TRBJ1-2; D unresolved. Germline V gives CDR1 LNHDA, CDR2 SQIVND (reference sequence). Trimming took 5 bases from V and 2 from J, leaving 18 bases between them. The CDR3 length is 16 residues. The CDR3 protein is CASSASWQVGNYGYTF. The CDR3 DNA reads TGTGCCAGTAGTGCGTCGTGGCAGGTCGGAAACTATGGCTACACCTTC.

The V call is TRBV18, the J call TRBJ1-5, with 7 bases identical to TRBD1. This CDR3 is built from 14 residues. Per germline, CDR1 KGHSH and CDR2 LQKENI. Trimming removed 4 bases from V and 3 bases from J; junction bases left unmatched: 3. The CDR3 DNA reads TGTGCCAGCTCACTGGGACAGCTCAATCAGCCCCAGCATTTT. Residues: CASSLGQLNQPQHF.

The chain employs TRBV10-2 and TRBJ2-3; 8 nucleotides align to TRBD2. The CDR3 is 18 residues long. V was pared by 3 bases and J by 0 bases, with 11 bases of the junction left unmatched. In germline, CDR1 is WSHSY, CDR2 SAAADI. The CDR3 bases are TGCGCCAGCAGTGAAAGGGATAGCGGGGCCCCTAGCACAGATACGCAGTATTTT. It yields the protein CASSERDSGAPSTDTQYF.

On this clone: The conserved final phenylalanine or tryptophan is absent from the CDR3, which likely points to a read error. No DNA is shown, since the ends of the CDR3 on it are uncertain; the CDR3 is the one TCRdb lists. The CDR3 reads CASAPTGTARIRRL. This chain joins TRBV28 and TRBJ1-1; the table's TRBD1 call for D was not verified on the DNA. The CDR3 contains 14 residues when both ends are counted. CDR1 is MDHEN, CDR2 SYDVKM, per germline.

This chain connects TRBV28 to TRBJ1-2, with D perhaps matching TRBD1 (5 bases). CDR3 length: 14 amino acids. CDR1 and CDR2 (germline): MDHEN, SYDVKM. V lost 8 bases, J lost 4 bases, and 17 bases lay in between. The CDR3 reads CASGTPGQSYGYTF. DNA of the CDR3: TGTGCCAGCGGCACGCCTGGACAATCCTATGGCTACACCTTC.